The 12 T cell receptor beta chains listed next were all sequenced from one sample in a study of cytomegalovirus exposure and HLA in healthy donors. PCR amplification relied on 60 Vbeta primers (plus 13 Jbeta primers). TCRdb's copy holds only in-frame clones and misses some; the assay was immunoSEQ multiplex PCR. Altogether around 300,000 clones are present, approximately 70% being singletons, with the ten largest covering roughly 2.4%. Sequencing was performed on PBMCs. The receptors shown here come from a female donor in good health and CMV-seronegative.

The chain carries TRBV29-1 and TRBJ2-5; TRBD2 matches at 8 bases. CDR1 is SQVTM and CDR2 is ANQGSEA in the germline V gene. This CDR3 is 15 amino acids long. The trim removed 3 bases at V and 2 bases at J, leaving 8 bases unmatched. The DNA for the CDR3 is TGCAGCGTTGAGGAAGGTCGGGAGGGGCAAGAGACCCAGTACTTC. Encoded protein: CSVEEGREGQETQYF.

The chain employs TRBV28 and TRBJ1-4; weak D call: TRBD1 (6 bases). V shed 7 bases and J shed 7 bases, with 19 bases lying between them. This CDR3 comprises 15 residues. Germline-derived CDR1 and CDR2 are MDHEN and SYDVKM. Written as DNA, the CDR3 is TGTGCCAGCAAGGGGACACCCACGAAGATTGAAAAACTGTTTTTT. Translation: CASKGTPTKIEKLFF.

The CDR3 loop is CASSLARGREKLFF. As DNA, the CDR3 is TGTGCCAGCAGCTTGGCCAGGGGGCGGGAAAAACTGTTTTTT. The chain employs TRBV5-4 and TRBJ1-4; 8 bases match TRBD1. The CDR3 runs to 14 residues. The trim removed 0 bases at V and 8 bases at J, leaving 3 bases unmatched. Germline lookup yields CDR1 SGHNT and CDR2 YYREEE (reference sequence).

The chain combines TRBV28 with TRBJ2-7; tentative D call: TRBD1 (6 bases). The length of the CDR3 is 14 residues. Trimming took off 6 bases at V and 2 bases at J, with 14 bases between the two ends. The germline V gene encodes CDR1 MDHEN and CDR2 SYDVKM. The CDR3 protein is CASSNRDKTYEQYF. The CDR3 DNA reads TGTGCCAGCAGCAACCGGGACAAAACCTACGAGCAGTACTTC.

To note about this clone: Other DNA variants within this sample encode the same CDR3. The J gene is TRBJ1-1, the V gene TRBV5-1; TRBD1 agrees at 8 bases. The CDR3 sequence is 14 residues long. CDR1 and CDR2 from the germline V gene are SGHRS and YFSETQ. Germline trimming cut 4 bases from V and 1 base from J; bases unmatched to any gene: 3. CDR3 in amino acids: CASSEGTGNTEAFF. CDR3 DNA sequence: TGCGCCAGCAGCGAGGGGACAGGGAACACTGAAGCTTTCTTT.

This rearrangement joins TRBV10-2 to TRBJ1-1; no definite D call. This CDR3 region has 13 residues. CDR1 is WSHSY and CDR2 is SAAADI in the germline V gene. V shed 0 bases and J shed 7 bases, with 9 bases lying between them. The DNA of the CDR3 is TGCGCCAGCAGTGAGTCGAGCTTTTATGAAGCTTTCTTT. This sequence encodes CASSESSFYEAFF.

This sequence joins TRBV7-9 and TRBJ2-2, with a possible D match to TRBD2 (7 bases). This CDR3 spans 15 amino acids. CDR1 and CDR2 (germline): SEHNR, FQNEAQ (reference sequence). V was clipped by 3 bases and J by 3 bases, with 11 bases between them. The CDR3 sequence is CASSFWGGDTGELFF. As DNA, the CDR3 is TGTGCCAGCAGCTTTTGGGGGGGCGACACCGGGGAGCTGTTTTTT.

The chain employs TRBV2 and TRBJ2-5; 8 bases align to TRBD1. The J call may be wrong; the DNA end is better matched by TRBJ2-7. Germline CDR1 SNHLY, CDR2 FYNNEI. The CDR3 totals 15 residues. The CDR3 nucleotides read TGTGCCAGCAGTGAACTCGGACAGGGCGCCTACGAGCAGTACTTC. Its translation: CASSELGQGAYEQYF.

The V and J genes are TRBV28 and TRBJ1-2, with 8 positions matching TRBD1. The germline V gene has CDR1 MDHEN and CDR2 SYDVKM. Trimming at V came to 8 bases and at J to 5 bases, leaving 13 bases not matched to a gene. The CDR3 has 15 residues. The DNA for the CDR3 is TGTGCCAGCCGTTCACGAACAGGGGGGGGATATGGCTACACCTTC. Encoded protein: CASRSRTGGGYGYTF.

The CDR3 DNA is TGTGCCAGCACCCAAGGGGGCAGGGCCTACGAGCAGTACTTC. It translates to CASTQGGRAYEQYF. The gene calls are TRBV28 and TRBJ2-7; TRBD1 agrees at 7 bases. The CDR3 contains 14 residues. Trimming took 7 bases from V and 2 from J; bases not matched to a gene: 8. Germline CDR1 and CDR2: MDHEN and SYDVKM.

This chain links TRBV4-1 with TRBJ1-6; D remains unclear. Trimming stripped 1 base from V and 5 bases from J, with 12 bases between. The V gene's germline CDR1 is MGHRA and CDR2 YSYEKL. The CDR3 contains 16 residues. CDR3 in amino acids: CASSQVPRVDNSPLHF. DNA for the CDR3: TGCGCCAGCAGCCAAGTCCCGCGAGTTGATAATTCACCCCTCCACTTT.

This clone was counted once. The rearrangement joins TRBV7-8 to TRBJ1-4; 10 positions match TRBD1. Trimming took 3 bases from V and 7 from J; bases not matched to a gene: 5. From germline, CDR1 is SGHVS and CDR2 FQNEAQ. This CDR3 has 15 residues. CDR3 protein: CASSFWTGGAEKLFF. In DNA, the CDR3 is TGTGCCAGCAGCTTTTGGACAGGGGGAGCTGAAAAACTGTTTTTT.